The TCR beta chain under discussion was sequenced for a study of T cell responses to AZD1222 COVID-19 vaccine. Notes on the study in general: Spike-specific TCRs gained breadth and depth after people received two AZD1222 doses. Sampled repertoires all dated from after the peak T cell response. Of the AZD1222 recipients, only five or six were seropositive at baseline. Females made up more of the donors, who were largely white British, and clonal diversity may have come out too low.

Points on this clone: Antigen specificity is unknown.

Clones were read by immunoSEQ multiplex PCR, and TCRdb kept only the in-frame ones, dropping some. In the table there are 90,000 to 120,000 clones, roughly 89% of which are singletons. The sequence derives from an adult in good health. Specimen: peripheral blood, collected on day 0 of AZD1222 vaccination.

CDR3 in DNA: TGCGCCAGCAGCTTGGATCCGATCTATGGCTACACCTTC. Its translation: CASSLDPIYGYTF. This chain uses TRBV5-1 with TRBJ1-2; D unclear. This CDR3 spans 13 amino acids. V lost 0 bases to trimming and J lost 4 bases, with 7 bases between them. Germline CDR1 and CDR2: SGHRS and YFSETQ. Full variable domain (remainder filled in from reference TRBV5-1 and TRBJ1-2): KAGVTQTPRYLIKTRGQQVTLSCSPISGHRSVSWYQQTPGQGLQFLFEYFSETQRNKGNFPGRFSGRQFSNSRSEMNVSTLELGDSALYLCASSLDPIYGYTFGSGTRLTVV.